One and the same sample provided the 14 T cell receptor beta chains below, sequenced in a study of T-cell reconstitution after alpha-beta-depleted transplantation in children. As it was prepared, the TCRbeta library received unique molecular identifiers. TCRdb re-derived calls from the PCR reads in MiXCR, one entry per CDR3 protein. The table lists 70,000 to 95,000 distinct CDR3 sequences, 15% to 20% of them singletons. Sequenced material: PBMCs, mostly from graft donor cells, taken 360 days after TCRalphabeta/CD19-depleted stem cell transplant. Receptors were obtained from a male patient aged 2-9 years who had a stem cell transplant for acute lymphoblastic leukemia, so the T cells may come from the graft donor.

The chain uses TRBV12-3 or TRBV12-4 and TRBJ2-7; D not certain. The CDR3 runs 15 residues. V lost 1 base and J lost 3, with 13 bases in between. CDR3 amino acids: CASSLGSLMVYEQYF. The CDR3 DNA reads TGTGCCAGCAGTTTAGGCTCCTTAATGGTCTACGAGCAGTACTTC.

This sequence joins TRBV20-1 and TRBJ2-7; the match to TRBD2 covers 9 bases. The CDR3 runs 15 residues. CDR1 is DFQATT, CDR2 SNEGSKA, per germline (reference sequence). Trimming cost V 3 bases and J 3 bases; bases outside gene matches: 9. The CDR3 region is CSASPLAGRSYEQYF. The CDR3 DNA reads as TGCAGTGCTAGTCCACTAGCGGGTAGAAGCTACGAGCAGTACTTC.

This clonotype occurred a few times. The chain is built from TRBV7-9 and TRBJ2-7; D gene unclear. Germline values: CDR1 SEHNR, CDR2 FQNEAQ (reference sequence). Deletions cut 3 bases from V and 2 bases from J, with 14 bases between. CDR3 length: 15 residues. Here the CDR3 DNA reads TGTGCCAGCAGCTTTAATTCAGGTCCAACCTACGAGCAGTACTTC. Protein: CASSFNSGPTYEQYF.

This clonotype was counted between two and nine times. The chain is built from TRBV4-1 and TRBJ2-7, with 9 bases matching TRBD2. The germline CDR1 and CDR2 sequences are MGHRA and YSYEKL. Trimming took 2 bases from V and 2 from J; bases not matched to a gene: 10. The CDR3 length is 17 residues. The CDR3 is CASSQNFLAGAPYEQYF. DNA for the CDR3: TGCGCCAGCAGCCAAAATTTTTTAGCGGGAGCCCCCTACGAGCAGTACTTC.

The chain combines TRBV6-5 with TRBJ1-4; no definite D call. CDR3 length: 15 residues. V was cut by 2 bases and J by 3 bases, with 10 bases left in between. Looked up from germline, CDR1 is MNHEY and CDR2 is SVGAGI. CDR3 nucleotides: TGTGCCAGCAGTTACGCGCGGACCGCTAATGAAAAACTGTTTTTT. Its translation is CASSYARTANEKLFF.

This clonotype turned up a few times. The V call is TRBV7-9, the J call TRBJ2-7; 9 positions match TRBD1. V was pared by 4 bases and J by 5 bases, with 3 bases of the junction left unmatched. Germline CDR1 is SEHNR and CDR2 is FQNEAQ (reference sequence). This CDR3 is 13 amino acids long. The CDR3 loop is CASSYTGGNEQYF. The CDR3 DNA reads TGTGCCAGCAGCTATACAGGGGGCAACGAGCAGTACTTC. The full variable domain, with the rest looked up from reference TRBV7-9 and TRBJ2-7, is DTGVSQNPRHKITKRGQNVTFRCDPISEHNRLYWYRQTLGQGPEFLTYFQNEAQLEKSRLLSDRFSAERPKGSFSTLEIQRTEQGDSAMYLCASSYTGGNEQYFGPGTRLTVT.

The rearrangement joins TRBV28 to TRBJ2-7; no reliable D call. CDR1 is MDHEN and CDR2 is SYDVKM in the germline V gene. The length of the CDR3 is 14 residues. V was pared by 3 bases and J by 3 bases, with 12 bases between. The CDR3 sequence is CASSFSPAIYEQYF. CDR3 coding DNA: TGTGCCAGCAGTTTTAGCCCAGCGATCTACGAGCAGTACTTC.

A few counts support this clonotype. The chain combines TRBV12-3 or TRBV12-4 with TRBJ2-3, with unresolved D. V was clipped by 6 bases and J by 1 base, with 17 bases between them. The CDR3 consists of 16 residues. The CDR3 reads CASRPNKGLRTDTQYF. For the CDR3, the DNA is TGTGCCAGCAGGCCCAATAAGGGCCTCCGCACAGATACGCAGTATTTT.

V usage is TRBV4-1 and J usage is TRBJ2-4; 11 positions match TRBD2. Germline lookup yields CDR1 MGHRA and CDR2 YSYEKL. This CDR3 region has 24 residues. The J segment lost 2 bases and the V segment lost 3 bases, leaving 27 bases of the junction unmatched. The CDR3 protein is CASSQGQGLGLGSGRAATKNIQYF. The DNA of the CDR3 is TGCGCCAGCAGCCAGGGCCAAGGACTCGGCCTGGGTAGCGGGAGGGCCGCGACCAAAAACATTCAGTACTTC.

This clonotype appeared many times. J is TRBJ2-3 and V is TRBV6-6; D might be TRBD2 (5 bases). The germline V gene has CDR1 MNHNY and CDR2 SVGAGI (reference sequence). CDR3 size: 12 residues. The germline V and J ends were trimmed by 1 base and 8 bases, with 7 bases remaining between them. CDR3 nucleotide sequence: TGTGCCAGCAGTTACTTGGCGGGTACGCAGTATTTT. Protein product: CASSYLAGTQYF.

This clonotype was recorded a few times. The chain uses TRBV20-1 and TRBJ2-3; a possible D gene is TRBD2 (5 bases). This CDR3 spans 12 amino acids. Germline assignment: CDR1 DFQATT and CDR2 SNEGSKA (reference sequence). Trimming stripped 1 base from V and 3 bases from J, with 5 bases between. CDR3 in DNA: TGCAGTGCTAGAGGGACTACAGATACGCAGTATTTT. The encoded protein is CSARGTTDTQYF.

V is TRBV7-8 and J is TRBJ2-1, with 9 bases that match TRBD2. The CDR3 length is 16 residues. The V and J ends lost 4 bases and 2 bases, in that order; junction bases with no gene match: 6. Germline CDR1 and CDR2: SGHVS and FQNEAQ. DNA for the CDR3: TGTGCCAGCAGCTCCGTGATAGCGGGAGCCTACAATGAGCAGTTCTTC. Its translation is CASSSVIAGAYNEQFF.

The table lists this clonotype with a few counts. The chain carries TRBV27 and TRBJ2-2; 7 positions agree with TRBD2. The CDR3 is 15 residues long. The V gene end was trimmed by 3 bases and the J gene end by 7 bases; junction bases not matched to a gene: 8. Germline loops: CDR1 MNHEY, CDR2 SMNVEV (reference sequence). The CDR3 region is CASSLSGRAFGELFF. DNA of the CDR3: TGTGCCAGCAGTTTGTCGGGGAGGGCTTTCGGGGAGCTGTTTTTT.

The rearrangement uses TRBV18 and TRBJ2-1; D not resolved. Between the trimmed V and J ends, which lost 3 bases and 1 base, there was a span of 7 bases. The germline gives CDR1 KGHSH, CDR2 LQKENI. This CDR3 contains 14 residues. The DNA for the CDR3 is TGTGCCAGCTCACCCGAAGGGTCCTACAATGAGCAGTTCTTC. It is translated as CASSPEGSYNEQFF.